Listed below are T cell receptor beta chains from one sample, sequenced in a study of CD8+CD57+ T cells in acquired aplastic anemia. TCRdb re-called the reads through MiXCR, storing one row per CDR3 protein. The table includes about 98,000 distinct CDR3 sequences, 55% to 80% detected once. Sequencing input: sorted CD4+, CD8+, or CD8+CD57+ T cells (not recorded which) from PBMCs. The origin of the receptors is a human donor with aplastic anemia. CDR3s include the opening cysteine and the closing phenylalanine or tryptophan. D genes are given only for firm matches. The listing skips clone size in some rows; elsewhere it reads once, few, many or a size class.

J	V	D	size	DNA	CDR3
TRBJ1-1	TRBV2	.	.	TGTGCCAGCAGTGAAGAAGGGTTTACAGGGTCTGAAGCTTTCTTT	CASSEEGFTGSEAFF
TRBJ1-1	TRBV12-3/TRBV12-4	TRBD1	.	TGTGCCAGCAGTTTAGGGACAGGGTCGGCTTTCTTT	CASSLGTGSAFF
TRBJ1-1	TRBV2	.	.	TGTGCCAGCAGTGAAGCGCGACGCCGGTGGACTGAAGCTTTCTTT	CASSEARRRWTEAFF
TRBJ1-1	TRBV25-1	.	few	TGTGCCAGCAGTGACGCGGGCACTGAAGCTTTCTTT	CASSDAGTEAFF
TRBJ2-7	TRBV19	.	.	TGTGCCAGTAGTAATGTCGACGGTTCCGCACCCTACGAGCAGTACTTC	CASSNVDGSAPYEQYF
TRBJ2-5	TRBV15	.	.	TGTGCCACCAGCAGACACGGGGTCAGCCAAGAGACCCAGTACTTC	CATSRHGVSQETQYF
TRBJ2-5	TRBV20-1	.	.	TGCAGTGCTAGGGACTGGCTGGTGCTCCAAGAGACCCAGTACTTC	CSARDWLVLQETQYF
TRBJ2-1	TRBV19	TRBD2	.	TGTGCCAGTAGTGAAAGCGGGATAACCTACAATGAGCAGTTCTTC	CASSESGITYNEQFF
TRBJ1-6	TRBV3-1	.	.	TGTGCCAGCAGCCAGCGGGGGACGTATAATTCACCCCTCCACTTT	CASSQRGTYNSPLHF
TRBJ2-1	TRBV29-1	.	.	TGCAGCGTTTTAGAGGGAACCTACAATGAGCAGTTCTTC	CSVLEGTYNEQFF
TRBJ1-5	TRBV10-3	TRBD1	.	TGTGCCATCAGGGAGACAGGGCCCCATCAGCCCCAGCATTTT	CAIRETGPHQPQHF
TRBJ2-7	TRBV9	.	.	TGTGCCAGCGGTGGACAGACCTACGAGCAGTACTTC	CASGGQTYEQYF
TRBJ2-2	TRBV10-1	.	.	TGCGCCAGCAGTGAGGAGTCAGGCTTCAGCGGGGAGCTGTTTTTT	CASSEESGFSGELFF
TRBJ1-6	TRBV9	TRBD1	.	TGTGCCAGCAGCCCACGACAGGGGGGGGGGTATTCACCCCTCCACTTT	CASSPRQGGGYSPLHF
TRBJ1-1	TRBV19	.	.	TGTGCCAGTAGTATCCGGGGTGGGACTGAAGCTTTCTTT	CASSIRGGTEAFF
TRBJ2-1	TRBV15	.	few	TGTGCCACCAGCAGACCATATAATGAGCAGTTCTTC	CATSRPYNEQFF
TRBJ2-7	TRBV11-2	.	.	TGTGCCAGCAGCCCACGCGGGGGGGGGACAGGGAGGGTCCACAAGCAGTACTTC	CASSPRGGGTGRVHKQYF
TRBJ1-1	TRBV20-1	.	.	TGCAGTGCTAGTCCGTACACTGAAGCTTTCTTT	CSASPYTEAFF
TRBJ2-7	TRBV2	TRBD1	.	TGTGCCAGCAGTCGAAAGACAGGGAACGAGCAGTACTTC	CASSRKTGNEQYF
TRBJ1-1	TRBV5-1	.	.	TGCGCCAGCAGCTTGGGAGTCCTCATGAACACTGAAGCTTTCTTT	CASSLGVLMNTEAFF
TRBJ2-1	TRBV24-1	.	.	TGTGCCACCAGTGTTGGACAAAACCCCCTTGCCGAGCAGTTCTTC	CATSVGQNPLAEQFF
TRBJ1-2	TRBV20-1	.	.	TGCAGTCCGGAAGGTAATGGCTACACCTTC	CSPEGNGYTF
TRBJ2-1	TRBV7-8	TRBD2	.	TGTGCCAGCAGTCCCAGAGGAGCGGGAGGGTACAATGAGCAGTTCTTC	CASSPRGAGGYNEQFF
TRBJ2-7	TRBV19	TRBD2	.	TGTGCCTGTAGCGGGGGGGCGCTCAACGAGCAGTACTTC	CACSGGALNEQYF
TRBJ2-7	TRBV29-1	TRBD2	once	TGCAGCGTACTTGGTGGGCGGGAGGGCCGCTCCTACGAGCAGTACTTC	CSVLGGREGRSYEQYF
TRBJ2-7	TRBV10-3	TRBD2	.	TGTGCCATCAGTGATCCTAGTAGCGGGGGCTTCTACGAGCAGTACTTC	CAISDPSSGGFYEQYF
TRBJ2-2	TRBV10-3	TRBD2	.	TGTGCCATCAGTGAACTAGCGGCGAACACCGGGGAGCTGTTTTTT	CAISELAANTGELFF
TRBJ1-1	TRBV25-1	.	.	TGTGCCAGCAAGGACCGACAGGAAGCTTTCTTT	CASKDRQEAFF
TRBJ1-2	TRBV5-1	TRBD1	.	TGCGCCAGCAGCTACGGACAGGGGTTAGGCTACACCTTC	CASSYGQGLGYTF
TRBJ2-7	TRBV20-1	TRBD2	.	TGCAGTGCGAGGATACCGGGACTAGCGGCCTACGAGCAGTACTTC	CSARIPGLAAYEQYF
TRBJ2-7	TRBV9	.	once	TGTGCCAGCAGCCCGGGAGGGACAGGGTCCTACGAGCAGTACTTC	CASSPGGTGSYEQYF
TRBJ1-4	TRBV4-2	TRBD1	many	TGTGCCAGCAGCCAAGATCGGGACAGGGATGAAAAACTGTTTTTT	CASSQDRDRDEKLFF
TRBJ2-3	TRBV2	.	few	TGTGCCAGCACCGGCCTAGGGAGCACAGATACGCAGTATTTT	CASTGLGSTDTQYF
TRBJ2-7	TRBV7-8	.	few	TGTGCCAGCAGCCCTACTGTGAGGTACGAGCAGTACTTC	CASSPTVRYEQYF
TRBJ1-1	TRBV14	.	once	TGTGCCAGCAGCGAAGGGAGGGCGAGGGCTTTCTTT	CASSEGRARAFF
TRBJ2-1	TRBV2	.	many	TGTGCCAGCAGCGATCAGGGGGGAGGGTCCTACAATGAGCAGTTCTTC	CASSDQGGGSYNEQFF
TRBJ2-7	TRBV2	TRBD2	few	TGTGCCAGCAGTCCCACTAGCGGGGGGGCCTACGAGCAGTACTTC	CASSPTSGGAYEQYF
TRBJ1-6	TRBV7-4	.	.	TGTGCCAGCAGCTTGGCCTGGAACACAGGAATCGTGCCACCCCTCCACTTT	CASSLAWNTGIVPPLHF
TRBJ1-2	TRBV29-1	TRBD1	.	TGCAGCGTCGGGACAGGGCTTGGGTATGGCTACACCTTC	CSVGTGLGYGYTF
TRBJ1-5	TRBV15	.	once	TGTGCCACCAGCAGAGCTCAGCCTTGGGTCTATAGCAATCAGCCCCAGCATTTT	CATSRAQPWVYSNQPQHF
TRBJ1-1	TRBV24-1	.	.	TGTGCCACCAGAAGCACTGAAGCTTTCTTT	CATRSTEAFF
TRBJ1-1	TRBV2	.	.	TGTGCCAGCAGTGAATCCCCGGGGGCCAACACTGAAGCTTTCTTT	CASSESPGANTEAFF
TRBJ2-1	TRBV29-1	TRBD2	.	TGCAGCGTTGAAGGCGTTAGCGGGAGGCCCTACAATGAGCAGTTCTTC	CSVEGVSGRPYNEQFF
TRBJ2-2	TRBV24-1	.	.	TGTGCCACCAGTGATCGTACAGGGCTGTTCTTT	CATSDRTGLFF
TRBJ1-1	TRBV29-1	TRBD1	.	TGCAGCGTTGAGGGACAGCACGTTTCGAACACTGAAGCTTTCTTT	CSVEGQHVSNTEAFF
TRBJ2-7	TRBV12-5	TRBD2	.	TGTGCTAGCCTAGGGGACTACTCCTACGAGCAGTACTTC	CASLGDYSYEQYF
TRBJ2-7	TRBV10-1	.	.	TGCGCCAGCAGTGAAGAGACTATCTACGAGCAGTACTTC	CASSEETIYEQYF
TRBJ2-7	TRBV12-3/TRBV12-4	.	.	TGTGCCAGCAGTTTGGGCACCGAGCAGTACTTC	CASSLGTEQYF
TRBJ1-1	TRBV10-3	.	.	TGTGCCATCAGTGAGGCGGGGAGGGGCGAGGCCAACACTGAAGCTTTCTTT	CAISEAGRGEANTEAFF
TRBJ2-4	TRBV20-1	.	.	TGCAGTGCTAGCCCAGGGCTAGCCAAAAACATTCAGTACTTC	CSASPGLAKNIQYF
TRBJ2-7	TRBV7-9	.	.	TGTGCCAGCAGCTTAGGGGGATTATACGAGCAGTACTTC	CASSLGGLYEQYF
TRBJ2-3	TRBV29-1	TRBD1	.	TGCAGCGGGGGGACAGGCCTATTCACAGATACGCAGTATTTT	CSGGTGLFTDTQYF
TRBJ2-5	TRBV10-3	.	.	TGTGCCATCAGGGGACCGCCCCAAGAGACCCAGTACTTC	CAIRGPPQETQYF
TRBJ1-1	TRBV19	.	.	TGTGCCAGTAGTTGGGACCTAAACACTGAAGCTTTCTTT	CASSWDLNTEAFF
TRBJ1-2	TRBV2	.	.	TGTGCCAGCAGTGAGGGGGTGGGAGGAACCTATGGCTACACCTTC	CASSEGVGGTYGYTF
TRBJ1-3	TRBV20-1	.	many	TGCAGTGCTACTCCGGGGTACGGAAACACCATATATTTT	CSATPGYGNTIYF
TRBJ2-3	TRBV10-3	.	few	TGTGCCATCAGTGAGTACCCCGCGGGAAGCACAGATACGCAGTATTTT	CAISEYPAGSTDTQYF
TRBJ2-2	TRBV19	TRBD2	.	TGTGCCACTGGGACTACCGGCCTGACCGGGGAGCTGTTTTTT	CATGTTGLTGELFF
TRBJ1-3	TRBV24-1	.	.	TGTGCCACCAGTGATCCTGACAGGACTGGAAACACCATATATTTT	CATSDPDRTGNTIYF
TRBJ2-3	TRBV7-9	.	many	TGTGCCAGCAGCTGGCGGGACAAGGCAGATACGCAGTATTTT	CASSWRDKADTQYF